The TCR beta chain under discussion was sequenced for a study of blood T cell repertoires in COVID-19. How the authors handled the data: Amplified reference gene primers provided the basis for estimating nucleated cell counts. The method was immunoSEQ multiplex PCR; TCRdb's version includes in-frame clones alone and lacks a portion of them. V and J calls and clone size are copied from that table; D and trimming were computed from the DNA. The sample has approximately 200,000 clones; 82% are singletons. Germline CDR1 and CDR2: MNHEY and SVGAGI. Trimming stripped 0 bases from V and 6 bases from J, with 8 bases between. This CDR3 comprises 13 residues. Study members were between roughly 18 and 89 years old and lived in 24 US regions. Recovered participants had two consecutive negative NP/OP PCR tests, healthcare professional clearance, or symptom resolution.

Sequencing used PBMCs or T cells enriched from blood (not recorded which). The clonotype originates from a man aged 35 to 55 who had recovered from COVID-19. The chain links TRBV6-5 to TRBJ1-1; D unresolved. CDR3 bases: TGTGCCAGCAGTTACTCGTTAGTTGCTGAAGCTTTCTTT. This translates into CASSYSLVAEAFF.